A single sample gave rise to the 32 T cell receptor beta chains below, sequenced in a study of T cell responses to AZD1222 COVID-19 vaccine (dated by TCRdb to about 2021). Receptor amplification or capture employed the immunoSEQ multiplex PCR assay. TCRdb re-hosts the immuneACCESS table, in-frame sequences only. Its copies lack some clones; in the studies checked, an unresolved V gene accounts for under half of them, and the cause for the rest is not known. For this sample there are around 100,000 clones; about 90% appear just once. Jointly, the top ten make up 9.5% to 13% of the sample. Reading the label with the study, this specimen's time point is: about 28 days (+/-7) after the second vaccine dose. Sequences were derived from peripheral blood, sampled 28 days after the second AZD1222 dose. Source of these receptors: an adult who received the AZD1222 COVID-19 vaccine.

This rearrangement joins TRBV12-3 or TRBV12-4 to TRBJ2-5, with TRBD1 matching over 7 bases. With V trimmed by 0 bases and J by 5 bases, 0 bases remained unmatched. The CDR3 length is 13 residues. The chain's CDR3 is CASSLARGETQYF. The CDR3, as DNA: TGTGCCAGCAGTTTAGCCAGGGGGGAGACCCAGTACTTC.

The chain's CDR3 is CASSAGELGEQFF. Written as DNA, the CDR3 is TGTGCCAGCAGTGCTGGGGAGTTGGGTGAGCAGTTCTTC. The chain recombines TRBV6-2 or TRBV6-3 with TRBJ2-1, with D perhaps TRBD2 (5 bases). The germline V and J ends were trimmed by 5 bases and 9 bases, with 14 bases remaining between them. Looked up from germline, CDR1 is MNHEY and CDR2 is SVGEGT. The CDR3 totals 13 residues.

The table lists this clone with a count of one. V usage is TRBV5-6 and J usage is TRBJ2-7; the D gene is possibly TRBD2 (6 bases). Germline-derived CDR1 and CDR2 are SGHDT and YYEEEE. V was clipped by 1 base and J by 1 base, with 15 bases between them. This CDR3 contains 16 residues. CDR3 nucleotides: TGTGCCAGCAGCTTGACCCTTAGCGGACCTTCCTACGAGCAGTACTTC. It translates to CASSLTLSGPSYEQYF.

The genes are TRBV5-4 and TRBJ2-7; no definite D call. V was pared by 3 bases and J by 5 bases, with 12 bases between. Germline CDR1 SGHNT, CDR2 YYREEE (reference sequence). The CDR3 loop spans 13 amino acids. The DNA of the CDR3 is TGTGCCAGCAGCTCGGCCCCCGTGGACGAGCAGTACTTC. This encodes CASSSAPVDEQYF.

As to this clone: The junction does not match germline at one end; this may be a read error. The rearrangement uses TRBV30 and TRBJ1-1; D remains unclear. The CDR3 consists of 14 residues. Germline V CDR1 and CDR2: GTSNPN, SVGIG (reference sequence). The CDR3 nucleotides are TGCTGGGCAGGCCTCGGGCCCCTGAACACTGAAGCTTTCTTT. As protein: CWAGLGPLNTEAFF.

This chain connects TRBV6-2 or TRBV6-3 to TRBJ1-2; no clear D. V shed 2 bases and J shed 5 bases, with 15 bases lying between them. The CDR3 loop spans 15 amino acids. The germline V gene has CDR1 MNHEY and CDR2 SVGEGT. Here the CDR3 DNA reads TGTGCCAGCAGTTACCTCCGTGGGGAAGAATATGGCTACACCTTC. Amino acid sequence: CASSYLRGEEYGYTF.

The chain combines TRBV7-8 with TRBJ1-4; tentative D call: TRBD1 (5 bases). V lost 0 bases and J 6 bases, leaving 14 bases between the germline ends. The germline V gene encodes CDR1 SGHVS and CDR2 FQNEAQ. The CDR3 totals 16 residues. CDR3 sequence (DNA): TGTGCCAGCAGCTTAGCGCCCGGCAGGGTGGATGAAAAACTGTTTTTT. Its translation is CASSLAPGRVDEKLFF. The whole variable domain, filled in from reference TRBV7-8 and TRBJ1-4, reads GAGVSQSPRYKVAKRGQDVALRCDPISGHVSLFWYQQALGQGPEFLTYFQNEAQLDKSGLPSDRFFAERPEGSVSTLKIQRTQQEDSAVYLCASSLAPGRVDEKLFFGSGTQLSVL.

J is TRBJ1-2 and V is TRBV18, with D possibly matching TRBD1 (5 bases). Germline V gene sequence: CDR1 KGHSH, CDR2 LQKENI. The CDR3 runs to 16 residues. Trimming shortened V by 2 bases and J by 9 bases, and 22 bases separated the two germline ends. The CDR3 nucleotides read TGTGCCAGCTCACCAGGGCCAGGGACCTTACTTCATCGCTACACCTTC. Amino acids: CASSPGPGTLLHRYTF.

This chain links TRBV6-5 with TRBJ2-7; 8 bases are a match to TRBD1. CDR3 length equals 14 residues. Germline-derived CDR1 and CDR2 are MNHEY and SVGAGI. The V gene end was trimmed by 8 bases and the J gene end by 4 bases; junction bases not matched to a gene: 10. CDR3 region: CASFPQGAPYEQYF. The DNA for the CDR3 is TGTGCCAGCTTTCCCCAGGGGGCGCCTTACGAGCAGTACTTC.

This clone was observed once. V and J are TRBV28 and TRBJ1-1; perhaps TRBD1 as D (5 bases). Per the germline V gene, CDR1 is MDHEN and CDR2 is SYDVKM. V dropped 5 bases and J dropped 4 bases, with 14 bases sitting between them. The CDR3 extends over 14 amino acids. DNA of the CDR3: TGTGCCAGCAGTCCTCACAGTCAGGGCACTGAAGCTTTCTTT. Translation: CASSPHSQGTEAFF.

The rearrangement uses TRBV5-1 and TRBJ1-2; no clear D gene. The CDR3 covers 14 residues. Trimming left V 0 bases short and J 1 base short, with 7 bases between. Germline CDR1 SGHRS, CDR2 YFSETQ. CDR3 coding DNA: TGCGCCAGCAGCTTGGCGGTCAGTAACTATGGCTACACCTTC. Translating gives CASSLAVSNYGYTF.

This clone showed up just once. The V and J genes are TRBV28 and TRBJ2-7; TRBD2 might be the D (6 bases). V shed 6 bases and J shed 6 bases, with 18 bases lying between them. CDR1 is MDHEN and CDR2 is SYDVKM in the germline V gene. The CDR3 length is 14 residues. This CDR3 is CASSPRDFDPEQYF. The CDR3 DNA reads as TGTGCCAGCAGCCCTAGGGACTTCGATCCCGAGCAGTACTTC.

V and J are TRBV10-3 and TRBJ1-5; D is possibly TRBD1 (5 bases). The germline gives CDR1 ENHRY, CDR2 SYGVKD. Trimming stripped 5 bases from V and 0 bases from J, with 8 bases between. CDR3 size: 14 residues. As DNA, the CDR3 is TGTGCCATCAGTTTGGACATTAGCAATCAGCCCCAGCATTTT. Amino acids: CAISLDISNQPQHF.

This rearrangement joins TRBV5-1 to TRBJ1-1, with 7 bases fitting TRBD1. The ends lost 0 bases at V and 0 bases at J; junction bases unmatched: 2. The CDR3 runs to 15 residues. Germline V gene data show CDR1 as SGHRS and CDR2 as YFSETQ. DNA for the CDR3: TGCGCCAGCAGCTTGGCGACAGGGTTGAACACTGAAGCTTTCTTT. Protein: CASSLATGLNTEAFF.

Only one count was recorded for this clone. CDR3 sequence: CASSKAGGPGNEQFF. The CDR3 DNA follows: TGTGCCAGCAGCAAAGCGGGGGGGCCTGGGAATGAGCAGTTCTTC. This rearrangement joins TRBV5-4 to TRBJ2-1; 10 bases align to TRBD2. This CDR3 spans 15 amino acids. Germline CDR1 and CDR2: SGHNT and YYREEE (reference sequence). The junction had 8 bases not matched to a gene; V was cut back by 4 bases and J by 7 bases.

The chain links TRBV12-3 or TRBV12-4 to TRBJ1-4; D gene ambiguous. Trimming left V 3 bases short and J 8 bases short, with 4 bases between. This CDR3 has 11 residues. The CDR3 loop is CASSLEEKLFF. Here the CDR3 DNA reads TGTGCCAGCAGTTTGGAGGAAAAACTGTTTTTT.

This rearrangement joins TRBV11-2 to TRBJ2-1, with 13 bases aligning to TRBD2. V was pared by 5 bases and J by 4 bases, with 2 bases of the junction left unmatched. Per germline, CDR1 SGHAT and CDR2 FQNNGV. This CDR3 spans 15 amino acids. The CDR3 loop is CASSTSGGAYNEQFF. As DNA, the CDR3 is TGTGCCAGCAGCACTAGCGGGGGGGCGTACAATGAGCAGTTCTTC.

The gene calls are TRBV5-1 and TRBJ2-2, with a possible D match to TRBD1 (6 bases). The CDR3 consists of 16 residues. The germline V gene encodes CDR1 SGHRS and CDR2 YFSETQ. Trimming shortened V by 1 base and J by 8 bases, and 18 bases separated the two germline ends. CDR3 protein: CASSLTPQGSRGELFF. The CDR3 DNA reads TGCGCCAGCAGCTTGACCCCCCAGGGGTCCCGGGGGGAGCTGTTTTTT.

The rearrangement uses TRBV27 and TRBJ2-2; a weak D match, TRBD2 (6 bases). The CDR3 loop spans 15 amino acids. From germline, CDR1 is MNHEY and CDR2 SMNVEV (reference sequence). V lost 3 bases, J lost 5 bases, and 13 bases lay in between. Here the CDR3 DNA reads TGTGCCAGCAGTTTTTATCTGGGGGGAACCGGGGAGCTGTTTTTT. Residues: CASSFYLGGTGELFF.

J is TRBJ2-5 and V is TRBV7-8, with 12 nucleotides matching TRBD2. V lost 5 bases, J lost 4 bases, and 5 bases stayed unmatched. Germline V CDR1 and CDR2: SGHVS, FQNEAQ. This CDR3 spans 15 amino acids. CDR3 protein: CASSPSGRAAETQYF. The CDR3 DNA sequence: TGTGCCAGCAGCCCTAGCGGGAGGGCCGCAGAGACCCAGTACTTC.

This clone was recorded only once. The chain recombines TRBV10-3 with TRBJ2-5; 11 nucleotides match TRBD2. This CDR3 is 16 amino acids long. V was clipped by 4 bases and J by 1 base; unmatched bases: 5. Germline CDR1 reads ENHRY; CDR2 reads SYGVKD. The chain's CDR3 is CAISVVAGGSQETQYF. The CDR3 DNA follows: TGTGCCATCAGTGTCGTAGCGGGGGGGTCCCAAGAGACCCAGTACTTC.

The chain has TRBV7-2 and TRBJ2-7, with a weak D call TRBD1 (5 bases). CDR1 is SGHTA, CDR2 FQGNSA, per germline. The CDR3 contains 13 residues. V lost 3 bases and J 4 bases, leaving 10 bases between the germline ends. The CDR3 nucleotides are TGTGCCAGCAGCTTCGCGGACATTTACGAGCAGTACTTC. The encoded protein is CASSFADIYEQYF. Full variable domain (outside the CDR3, taken from reference TRBV7-2 and TRBJ2-7): GAGVSQSPSNKVTEKGKDVELRCDPISGHTALYWYRQSLGQGLEFLIYFQGNSAPDKSGLPSDRFSAERTGGSVSTLTIQRTQQEDSAVYLCASSFADIYEQYFGPGTRLTVT.

V is TRBV19 and J is TRBJ1-6; D is ambiguous. The V end lost 5 bases, the J end lost 9 bases, and 14 bases lay between the germline ends. Germline V gives CDR1 LNHDA, CDR2 SQIVND (reference sequence). The length of the CDR3 is 14 residues. The CDR3 DNA reads TGTGCCAGTAGTCTCTCCGGGGAAGCTTCACCCCTCCACTTT. This translates into CASSLSGEASPLHF. The variable domain in full, completed from reference TRBV19 and TRBJ1-6, reads DGGITQSPKYLFRKEGQNVTLSCEQNLNHDAMYWYRQDPGQGLRLIYYSQIVNDFQKGDIAEGYSVSREKKESFPLTVTSAQKNPTAFYLCASSLSGEASPLHFGNGTRLTVT.

The chain joins TRBV21-1 to TRBJ2-5; the table's D call TRBD2 went unverified against the DNA. TRBV21-1 is shown as a pseudogene. The CDR3 is 15 amino acids. CDR3 loop: CASSKGEEGQETQYF. DNA of the CDR3: TGTGCCAGCAGCAAAGGTGAGGAAGGCCAAGAGACCCAGTACTTC.

Only one count was recorded for this clone. The chain is built from TRBV30 and TRBJ1-5; unclear D gene. Trimming cost V 3 bases and J 3 bases, with 9 bases left between them. The CDR3 has 13 residues. Germline V gene data show CDR1 as GTSNPN and CDR2 as SVGIG (reference sequence). The CDR3 protein is CAWSSESNQPQHF. For the CDR3, the DNA is TGTGCCTGGAGCAGTGAGTCCAATCAGCCCCAGCATTTT.

This sequence joins TRBV5-1 and TRBJ2-5, with D possibly being TRBD2 (6 bases). Germline CDR1 reads SGHRS; CDR2 reads YFSETQ. This CDR3 is built from 14 residues. Trimming shortened V by 7 bases and J by 0 bases, and 13 bases separated the two germline ends. The CDR3 sequence: CASFLRGYQETQYF. The CDR3 DNA reads as TGCGCCAGCTTCCTACGGGGGTACCAAGAGACCCAGTACTTC.

In this sample, this clone turned up a few times. This rearrangement joins TRBV6-1 to TRBJ2-5; 13 bases are shared with TRBD2. The J segment lost 5 bases and the V segment lost 1 base, leaving 13 bases of the junction unmatched. This CDR3 region has 19 residues. Per germline, CDR1 MNHNS and CDR2 SASEGT. CDR3 residues: CASSEGFWTSGRKGETQYF. The CDR3 bases are TGTGCCAGCAGTGAAGGATTTTGGACTAGCGGGAGAAAAGGGGAGACCCAGTACTTC.

This clone was seen just once. The chain has TRBV18 and TRBJ2-1, with D unclear. CDR3 length equals 13 residues. Per the germline V gene, CDR1 is KGHSH and CDR2 is LQKENI. V lost 3 bases and J 7 bases, leaving 10 bases between the germline ends. The CDR3 coding sequence is TGTGCCAGCTCACCGGACCCCGGTAATGAGCAGTTCTTC. Protein product: CASSPDPGNEQFF.

The CDR3 protein is CASSLGTGSSEQYF. The CDR3 region has the DNA TGCGCCAGCAGCCTTGGGACAGGGAGTTCCGAGCAGTACTTC. The V and J genes are TRBV5-1 and TRBJ2-7; 9 bases align to TRBD1. Germline V gene sequence: CDR1 SGHRS, CDR2 YFSETQ. The junction had 8 bases not matched to a gene; V was cut back by 4 bases and J by 6 bases. This CDR3 comprises 14 residues.

This clone was counted a single time. The chain has TRBV2 and TRBJ2-2; tentatively, D is TRBD1 (5 bases). The germline gives CDR1 SNHLY, CDR2 FYNNEI. This CDR3 spans 14 amino acids. Trimming took 4 bases from V and 4 from J, leaving 10 bases between them. The CDR3 DNA reads TGTGCCAGCAGTGTTCAGGGCGCCACCGGGGAGCTGTTTTTT. The encoded protein is CASSVQGATGELFF. The whole variable domain, remainder taken from reference TRBV2 and TRBJ2-2, is EPEVTQTPSHQVTQMGQEVILRCVPISNHLYFYWYRQILGQKVEFLVSFYNNEISEKSEIFDDQFSVERPDGSNFTLKIRSTKLEDSAMYFCASSVQGATGELFFGEGSRLTVL.

The chain carries TRBV28 and TRBJ2-7, with D tentatively TRBD1 (7 bases). There are 14 residues in the CDR3. V lost 7 bases, J lost 0 bases, and 13 bases lay in between. Germline V CDR1 and CDR2: MDHEN, SYDVKM. The CDR3 region has the DNA TGTGCCAGCACTTCAGGGGGGCACTCCTACGAGCAGTACTTC. Translating it yields CASTSGGHSYEQYF.

This rearrangement joins TRBV19 to TRBJ2-1, with TRBD1 matching over 8 bases. Germline V gives CDR1 LNHDA, CDR2 SQIVND (reference sequence). The CDR3 is 14 amino acids. The ends lost 6 bases at V and 8 bases at J; junction bases unmatched: 9. CDR3 residues: CASRPGQGLDEQFF. The CDR3 coding sequence is TGTGCCAGTAGACCCGGACAGGGCCTGGATGAGCAGTTCTTC.